The 30 T cell receptor beta chains below all came from one sample that was sequenced in a study of T cell responses to AZD1222 COVID-19 vaccine. The table came from immunoSEQ multiplex PCR; TCRdb's copy has only in-frame clones and leaves some out. The sample has roughly 80,000 clones; roughly 90% are singletons. This sample comprised peripheral blood, obtained on day 0 of MenACWY control vaccination. The receptors shown here come from an adult in good health.

The V call is TRBV4-2, the J call TRBJ1-6, with D maybe TRBD1 (5 bases). The CDR3 sequence is 14 residues long. V gave up 5 bases and J gave up 9 bases, with 14 bases separating them. CDR1 is LGHNA, CDR2 YNFKEQ, per germline. For the CDR3, the DNA is TGTGCCAGCAGCTTGGAAGGGGAGAGTTCACCCCTCCACTTT. Residues: CASSLEGESSPLHF.

This clone was seen just once. The chain is built from TRBV5-5 and TRBJ2-1; the D is unclear. CDR3 length: 14 amino acids. Germline V CDR1 and CDR2: SGHKS, YYEKEE (reference sequence). Trimming shortened V by 2 bases and J by 8 bases, and 14 bases separated the two germline ends. The CDR3 loop reads CASSFTPRTDEQFF. The CDR3 DNA is TGTGCCAGCAGCTTTACCCCTAGGACGGATGAGCAGTTCTTC.

This clone has a single count. This sequence joins TRBV4-1 and TRBJ1-5; D is possibly TRBD1 (5 bases). From germline, CDR1 is MGHRA and CDR2 YSYEKL. V dropped 4 bases and J dropped 3 bases, with 10 bases sitting between them. The CDR3 extends over 14 amino acids. CDR3 amino acids: CASSPGTVNQPQHF. CDR3 in DNA: TGCGCCAGCAGCCCGGGGACGGTCAATCAGCCCCAGCATTTT.

CDR3 in amino acids: CASGGNTEAFF. The CDR3 region has the DNA TGTGCCAGCGGGGGGAACACTGAAGCTTTCTTT. This chain connects TRBV6-5 to TRBJ1-1; D might be TRBD1 (5 bases). The CDR3 totals 11 residues. The ends were cut back, 8 bases at V and 1 base at J, with 5 bases in the middle. The germline gives CDR1 MNHEY, CDR2 SVGAGI.

This sequence joins TRBV6-6 and TRBJ2-7; 11 bases align to TRBD2. The trim removed 7 bases at V and 4 bases at J, leaving 9 bases unmatched. Germline assignment: CDR1 MNHNY and CDR2 SVGAGI (reference sequence). The CDR3 has 15 amino acids. CDR3 sequence: CASNKLAGGIYEQYF. For the CDR3, the DNA is TGTGCCAGCAACAAATTAGCGGGGGGGATATACGAGCAGTACTTC.

This clone was found once. The chain combines TRBV6-5 with TRBJ1-1; D unclear. The CDR3 is 15 amino acids. The V gene lost 2 bases and the J gene lost 3 bases, with 13 bases spanning the gap. CDR1 is MNHEY and CDR2 is SVGAGI in the germline V gene. DNA of the CDR3: TGTGCCAGCAGTTACGCGTGGAGAGGAGACACTGAAGCTTTCTTT. This encodes CASSYAWRGDTEAFF.

V usage is TRBV5-1 and J usage is TRBJ1-2; TRBD1 matches 7 bases. Germline V gene data show CDR1 as SGHRS and CDR2 as YFSETQ. The CDR3 runs 15 residues. Trimming at V came to 0 bases and at J to 4 bases, leaving 6 bases not matched to a gene. Here the CDR3 DNA reads TGCGCCAGCAGCTTGGATTTGGACAGGCTCTATGGCTACACCTTC. Its protein product is CASSLDLDRLYGYTF. Complete variable domain (other parts from reference TRBV5-1 and TRBJ1-2): KAGVTQTPRYLIKTRGQQVTLSCSPISGHRSVSWYQQTPGQGLQFLFEYFSETQRNKGNFPGRFSGRQFSNSRSEMNVSTLELGDSALYLCASSLDLDRLYGYTFGSGTRLTVV.

The chain is built from TRBV25-1 and TRBJ1-4; TRBD1 matches at 10 bases. The V segment lost 3 bases and the J segment 8 bases; nucleotides outside the gene matches: 6. CDR1 and CDR2 from the germline V gene are MGHDK and SYGVNS. This CDR3 comprises 15 residues. The CDR3 DNA reads as TGTGCCAGCAGTGATAGGGACAGGGGAGGCGAAAAACTGTTTTTT. Protein sequence: CASSDRDRGGEKLFF.

The V call is TRBV5-1, the J call TRBJ1-4, with D perhaps TRBD1 (5 bases). CDR3 size: 14 residues. In germline, CDR1 is SGHRS, CDR2 YFSETQ. V was cut by 4 bases and J by 7 bases, with 14 bases left in between. In DNA, the CDR3 is TGCGCCAGCAGCGCTCAGGGAAACCCTGAAAAACTGTTTTTT. Its translation is CASSAQGNPEKLFF.

This chain joins TRBV10-3 and TRBJ2-7; TRBD2 is a possible D gene (6 bases). The CDR3 runs to 18 residues. Germline V gene lookup returns CDR1 ENHRY and CDR2 SYGVKD. V lost 0 bases and J 0 bases, leaving 18 bases between the germline ends. The CDR3 reads CAISESGGLGSYSYEQYF. CDR3 in DNA: TGTGCCATCAGTGAGTCGGGAGGTTTAGGATCCTACTCCTACGAGCAGTACTTC.

V gene TRBV5-1 combines with J gene TRBJ2-7, with D possibly being TRBD1 (5 bases). This CDR3 region has 15 residues. Germline loops: CDR1 SGHRS, CDR2 YFSETQ. V was cut by 0 bases and J by 4 bases, with 14 bases left in between. CDR3 bases: TGCGCCAGCAGCTTGGATTACGACAGAGTGTACGAGCAGTACTTC. It is translated as CASSLDYDRVYEQYF.

The DNA for the CDR3 is TGTGCCAGCATGGCGGGGGTCGGCACTGAAGCTTTCTTT. It translates to CASMAGVGTEAFF. The chain couples TRBV5-4 to TRBJ1-1, with D possibly matching TRBD1 (5 bases). The V gene lost 6 bases and the J gene lost 4 bases, with 13 bases spanning the gap. This CDR3 is built from 13 residues. Per germline, CDR1 SGHNT and CDR2 YYREEE (reference sequence).

The chain joins TRBV30 to TRBJ1-3; D perhaps matches TRBD1 (5 bases). CDR1 is GTSNPN and CDR2 is SVGIG in the germline V gene (reference sequence). The CDR3 contains 14 residues. V dropped 6 bases and J dropped 3 bases, with 15 bases sitting between them. CDR3: CACDDWGYGNTIYF. The CDR3 DNA reads as TGTGCCTGTGACGATTGGGGGTATGGAAACACCATATATTTT.

J is TRBJ2-6 and V is TRBV6-5, with no clear D. Trimming shortened V by 7 bases and J by 2 bases, and 12 bases separated the two germline ends. Germline CDR1 reads MNHEY; CDR2 reads SVGAGI. The CDR3 has 15 amino acids. CDR3 in amino acids: CASTQVSTGANVLTF. CDR3 nucleotides: TGTGCCAGCACGCAGGTCTCCACTGGGGCCAACGTCCTGACTTTC.

This chain links TRBV27 with TRBJ2-1, with a tentative D call TRBD1 (6 bases). CDR3 size: 14 residues. The germline V gene has CDR1 MNHEY and CDR2 SMNVEV (reference sequence). Trimming took 6 bases from V and 0 from J, leaving 9 bases between them. The CDR3 region is CASRDSASYNEQFF. For the CDR3, the DNA is TGTGCCAGCAGGGACAGCGCCTCCTACAATGAGCAGTTCTTC.

The chain carries TRBV18 and TRBJ1-1, with 7 positions matching TRBD1. The germline V gene encodes CDR1 KGHSH and CDR2 LQKENI. This CDR3 has 14 amino acids. V trimming: 0 bases; J trimming: 6 bases; junction bases outside the gene matches: 4. CDR3 bases: TGTGCCAGCTCACCACCAACAGGGGAAGCTGAAGCTTTCTTT. As protein: CASSPPTGEAEAFF.

This rearrangement joins TRBV28 to TRBJ1-5, with TRBD1 identical over 8 bases. Germline values: CDR1 MDHEN, CDR2 SYDVKM. There are 13 residues in the CDR3. The V segment lost 4 bases and the J segment 11 bases; nucleotides outside the gene matches: 7. CDR3 in amino acids: CASSSGQGRTQHF. The CDR3 DNA is TGTGCCAGCAGTTCAGGACAGGGACGGACCCAGCATTTT.

This sequence joins TRBV28 and TRBJ1-4, with D perhaps matching TRBD1 (5 bases). V lost 6 bases, J lost 3 bases, and 14 bases lay in between. The V gene's germline CDR1 is MDHEN and CDR2 SYDVKM. The CDR3 sequence is 15 residues long. CDR3 in amino acids: CASRQDRLANEKLFF. The CDR3 coding sequence is TGTGCCAGCAGACAGGACCGCCTAGCTAATGAAAAACTGTTTTTT.

CDR3 DNA sequence: TGTGCCAGCCAACCTTACTCGGGACACTACGAGCAGTACTTC. This translates into CASQPYSGHYEQYF. V and J are TRBV6-5 and TRBJ2-7; tentative D call: TRBD1 (6 bases). The CDR3 runs to 14 residues. Germline values: CDR1 MNHEY, CDR2 SVGAGI. Trimming pared 8 bases from V and 3 bases from J, leaving 17 bases between.

The J gene is TRBJ2-5, the V gene TRBV3-1 (or the pseudogene TRBV3-2), with D tentatively TRBD2 (6 bases). The CDR3 contains 17 residues. The V gene lost 1 base and the J gene lost 0 bases, with 15 bases spanning the gap. Germline loops: CDR1 LGHDT, CDR2 YNNKEL (reference sequence). The CDR3 loop is CASSQGLLAGNQETQYF. In nucleotides, the CDR3 is TGTGCCAGCAGCCAAGGACTCTTGGCGGGGAACCAAGAGACCCAGTACTTC.

This chain joins TRBV3-1 (or the pseudogene TRBV3-2) and TRBJ1-5; D possibly corresponds to TRBD1 (5 bases). Deletions cut 0 bases from V and 4 bases from J, with 10 bases between. This CDR3 comprises 15 residues. Germline loops: CDR1 LGHDT, CDR2 YNNKEL (reference sequence). DNA of the CDR3: TGTGCCAGCAGCCAAGATGGGGCAGGGAATCAGCCCCAGCATTTT. It codes for CASSQDGAGNQPQHF.

The chain uses TRBV10-3 and TRBJ2-1; a possible D gene is TRBD2 (7 bases). Germline V gene data show CDR1 as ENHRY and CDR2 as SYGVKD. V was trimmed by 0 bases and J by 9 bases, leaving 12 bases between them. The CDR3 totals 14 residues. The DNA for the CDR3 is TGTGCCATCAGTGAGTCGGGGGGGCGCGCTGAGCAGTTCTTC. Its translation: CAISESGGRAEQFF.

The V gene is TRBV15, the J gene TRBJ1-6, with D perhaps TRBD1 (6 bases). V lost 3 bases and J lost 8, with 17 bases in between. CDR1 and CDR2 from the germline V gene are LNHNV and YYDKDF (reference sequence). CDR3 length: 16 residues. CDR3 region: CATSRARRGAYSPLHF. For the CDR3, the DNA is TGTGCCACCAGCAGGGCTCGCCGGGGGGCTTATTCACCCCTCCACTTT.

The chain combines TRBV12-3 or TRBV12-4 with TRBJ1-6; D unclear. V lost 6 bases, J lost 7 bases, and 7 bases lay in between. This CDR3 is 12 amino acids long. DNA for the CDR3: TGTGCCAGCAGCCCTCGGAATTCACCCCTCCACTTT. It codes for CASSPRNSPLHF.

The rearrangement joins TRBV6-2 or TRBV6-3 to TRBJ2-7; D may be TRBD1 or TRBD2 (6 bases each). Looked up from germline, CDR1 is MNHEY and CDR2 is SVGEGT. The V and J ends lost 7 bases and 3 bases respectively, with 19 bases between them. This CDR3 contains 15 residues. CDR3 coding DNA: TGTGCCAGCACCCCGGGACTTCAAGGGGGCTACGAGCAGTACTTC. Encoded protein: CASTPGLQGGYEQYF.

The sample holds a few counts of this clone. The V and J genes are TRBV30 and TRBJ1-1; TRBD1 agrees at 8 bases. The V segment lost 6 bases and the J segment 0 bases; nucleotides outside the gene matches: 6. Looked up from germline, CDR1 is GTSNPN and CDR2 is SVGIG (reference sequence). The CDR3 has 14 amino acids. CDR3 sequence reads: CACRTGSMNTEAFF. The DNA of the CDR3 is TGTGCCTGTAGGACAGGGAGTATGAACACTGAAGCTTTCTTT.

The V call is TRBV7-9, the J call TRBJ1-6, with 9 positions matching TRBD1. The trim removed 2 bases at V and 9 bases at J, leaving 8 bases unmatched. There are 16 residues in the CDR3. Per the germline V gene, CDR1 is SEHNR and CDR2 is FQNEAQ (reference sequence). The CDR3 protein is CASSLWLGQGSSPLHF. The CDR3 DNA sequence: TGTGCCAGCAGCTTATGGCTGGGACAGGGTAGTTCACCCCTCCACTTT.

This clone is medium-sized (0.01 to 0.1%) within its sample. The chain combines TRBV6-5 with TRBJ1-6; D gene ambiguous. The CDR3 runs to 15 residues. Germline loops: CDR1 MNHEY, CDR2 SVGAGI. V gave up 2 bases and J gave up 9 bases, with 14 bases separating them. This CDR3 reads CASSYTEREGSPLHF. The CDR3 nucleotides are TGTGCCAGCAGTTACACTGAGCGCGAGGGTTCACCCCTCCACTTT.

J is TRBJ1-3 and V is TRBV9, with D possibly TRBD1 on 5 matching bases. The CDR3 consists of 17 residues. The V gene's germline CDR1 is SGDLS and CDR2 YYNGEE. V was clipped by 3 bases and J by 0 bases, with 16 bases between them. The CDR3 bases are TGTGCCAGCAGCGGACCCTTCACAGGTTCCTCTGGAAACACCATATATTTT. This gives the protein CASSGPFTGSSGNTIYF. Drawing the rest from reference TRBV9 and TRBJ1-3, the complete variable domain is DSGVTQTPKHLITATGQRVTLRCSPRSGDLSVYWYQQSLDQGLQFLIQYYNGEERAKGNILERFSAQQFPDLHSELNLSSLELGDSALYFCASSGPFTGSSGNTIYFGEGSWLTVV.

The chain joins TRBV11-2 to TRBJ2-3; D assignment may be TRBD1 or TRBD2 (5 bases each). Germline CDR1 is SGHAT and CDR2 is FQNNGV. The CDR3 covers 14 residues. Trimming left V 4 bases short and J 2 bases short, with 10 bases between. Here the CDR3 reads CASSWDRTTDTQYF. CDR3 nucleotides: TGTGCCAGCAGCTGGGACCGTACCACAGATACGCAGTATTTT.